This T cell receptor beta chain came from a study of blood T cell repertoires in COVID-19. About the study: The United States, Italy and Spain were the sources of the acute and convalescent COVID-19 samples.

Allocation to cohorts depended on clinical history reported by the participants. During the 2 weeks before they entered the study, exposed participants had met someone with a PCR-confirmed or clinician-diagnosed COVID-19 case. CDR1 is SGHNT and CDR2 is YYREEE in the germline V gene (reference sequence). V lost 4 bases and J lost 5, with 22 bases in between. This CDR3 is built from 17 residues. Study processing details: Amplification from reference gene primers served as the basis for estimated nucleated cell counts. Data came from immunoSEQ multiplex PCR; TCRdb stores just in-frame clones and leaves some out. V and J calls plus clone size are reproduced from that table; the DNA served to infer D and trimming. Here the sample spans 300,000 to 350,000 clones, approximately 90% being singletons. Only a few counts were recorded for this clone.

The sample comprised PBMCs or T cells enriched from blood (not recorded which). The TCR comes from a woman younger than 45 who had been exposed to COVID-19. V gene TRBV5-4 combines with J gene TRBJ1-5; D unclear. The CDR3 nucleotides are TGTGCCAGCAGCCTAAGGTCGTCTTCGGGTTCTGATCAGCCCCAGCATTTT. Amino acids: CASSLRSSSGSDQPQHF. Looking up the rest from reference TRBV5-4 and TRBJ1-5 gives the full variable domain: ETGVTQSPTHLIKTRGQQVTLRCSSQSGHNTVSWYQQALGQGPQFIFQYYREEENGRGNFPPRFSGLQFPNYSSELNVNALELDDSALYLCASSLRSSSGSDQPQHFGDGTRLSIL.